What follows are 22 T cell receptor beta chains derived from one specimen sequenced in a study of CD4 T cells in relation to SARS-CoV-2 and coronaviruses. Before the COVID-19 pandemic, during about 2010-2019, CD4+ T cells were taken from unexposed donors. CD4+ T cells were isolated from the cells after around 9 days of culture. No antigens are known for them. Profiled with immunoSEQ multiplex PCR; TCRdb holds only in-frame clones, not every one. This table holds about 29,000 clones, less than 80% found once. The sequenced sample consisted of CD4+ T cells from PBMCs, cultured in vitro. The receptors derive from a human donor in good health.

As to this clone: Other DNA sequences in the same sample also yield this CDR3. The chain carries TRBV5-6 and TRBJ1-4; D unresolved. V was shortened by 2 bases and J by 4 bases, with 6 bases between the two germline ends. CDR1 SGHDT and CDR2 YYEEEE come from the germline V gene. The CDR3 has 13 residues. The CDR3 sequence: CASSFSINEKLFF. The CDR3 bases are TGTGCCAGCAGCTTCAGTATTAATGAAAAACTGTTTTTT.

This chain joins TRBV19 and TRBJ2-5, with TRBD2 identical over 15 bases. CDR3 length: 14 amino acids. V lost 5 bases, J lost 10 bases, and 5 bases stayed unmatched. Germline V gene data show CDR1 as LNHDA and CDR2 as SQIVND (reference sequence). The CDR3 DNA is TGTGCCAGTAGTCTCGGGACTAGCGGGGGGCACCAGTACTTC. This sequence encodes CASSLGTSGGHQYF.

The chain joins TRBV9 to TRBJ2-2; D gene unclear. Germline V gene lookup returns CDR1 SGDLS and CDR2 YYNGEE. V was clipped by 3 bases and J by 4 bases, with 7 bases between them. This CDR3 contains 13 residues. CDR3 amino acids: CASSGRSTGELFF. Written as DNA, the CDR3 is TGTGCCAGCAGCGGACGTAGCACCGGGGAGCTGTTTTTT.

This clone was detected a few times. The rearrangement uses TRBV5-4 and TRBJ1-2; D gene ambiguous. V was shortened by 5 bases and J by 8 bases, with 19 bases between the two germline ends. This CDR3 contains 14 residues. Germline V lookup: CDR1 SGHNT, CDR2 YYREEE (reference sequence). In nucleotides, the CDR3 is TGTGCCAGCAGTTTACAGACTGACTTGTGGGGCTACACCTTC. It is translated as CASSLQTDLWGYTF.

V is TRBV6-5 and J is TRBJ2-7, with 10 bases that match TRBD1. Germline V gene data show CDR1 as MNHEY and CDR2 as SVGAGI. CDR3 length: 15 residues. Unmatched junction bases numbered 10, after V lost 6 bases and J lost 5 bases. The CDR3 spells CASSPSWDRGNEQYF. The CDR3 DNA reads TGTGCCAGCAGCCCCTCCTGGGACAGGGGTAACGAGCAGTACTTC.

The chain joins TRBV19 to TRBJ1-5; a weak D match, TRBD1 (5 bases). This CDR3 is built from 14 residues. V lost 10 bases and J lost 5, with 18 bases in between. CDR1 and CDR2 (germline): LNHDA, SQIVND (reference sequence). CDR3 nucleotides: TGTGCCACCACGACAGACCGTTCTTATCAGCCCCAGCATTTT. Translating it yields CATTTDRSYQPQHF.

Only a few counts were recorded for this clone. This CDR3 fails to terminate in the conserved phenylalanine or tryptophan, so it likely reflects a read error. The limits of the CDR3 on the DNA are not certain, so only TCRdb's listed CDR3 is given. The chain couples TRBV2 to TRBJ1-1. CDR1 and CDR2 (germline): SNHLY, FYNNEI. The CDR3 region is 12 residues in length, termini included. The CDR3 is CASSEADWVQCS.

This chain links TRBV5-4 with TRBJ2-1, with D possibly matching TRBD2 (7 bases). CDR3 length: 16 residues. The V end was cut by 4 bases, the J end by 0 bases, with 14 bases between. The germline V gene has CDR1 SGHNT and CDR2 YYREEE (reference sequence). The CDR3: CASSPRGGSSYNEQFF. The DNA for the CDR3 is TGTGCCAGCAGCCCCAGGGGCGGGAGCTCCTACAATGAGCAGTTCTTC.

This clone was seen a handful of times. The chain carries TRBV4-3 and TRBJ1-2; no clear D gene. Per the germline V gene, CDR1 is LGHNA and CDR2 is YSLEER. V was shortened by 4 bases and J by 2 bases, with 14 bases between the two germline ends. The CDR3 extends over 15 amino acids. This chain's CDR3 is CASSPNSDRNYGYTF. CDR3 nucleotide sequence: TGCGCCAGCAGCCCGAACTCGGACCGGAACTATGGCTACACCTTC.

This chain links TRBV7-2 with TRBJ2-5, with 8 bases lining up with TRBD2. This CDR3 is built from 13 residues. CDR1 and CDR2 (germline): SGHTA, FQGNSA. V lost 5 bases and J lost 5; bases outside the gene matches: 4. The CDR3 region has the DNA TGTGCCAGCAGCCGCGGGGGGCCTGAGACCCAGTACTTC. As protein: CASSRGGPETQYF.

The chain is built from TRBV7-2 and TRBJ2-5, with D unresolved. The ends were cut back, 1 base at V and 1 base at J, with 7 bases in the middle. CDR3 length equals 14 residues. Germline loops: CDR1 SGHTA, CDR2 FQGNSA. The CDR3 DNA follows: TGTGCCAGCAGCTTAGGGCAGGTCCAAGAGACCCAGTACTTC. Protein: CASSLGQVQETQYF.

The V and J genes are TRBV4-1 and TRBJ2-5, with D possibly matching TRBD2 (6 bases). The CDR3 is made up of 15 amino acids. V shed 4 bases and J shed 2 bases, with 14 bases lying between them. Per germline, CDR1 MGHRA and CDR2 YSYEKL. The CDR3 loop is CASSPGTPWQETQYF. The CDR3 bases are TGCGCCAGCAGCCCCGGGACTCCCTGGCAAGAGACCCAGTACTTC.

J is TRBJ2-7 and V is TRBV19; a weak D match, TRBD1 (5 bases). This CDR3 region has 14 residues. The ends were cut back, 1 base at V and 0 bases at J, with 7 bases in the middle. From germline, CDR1 is LNHDA and CDR2 SQIVND (reference sequence). The CDR3 region is CASSIVTGSYEQYF. CDR3 nucleotides: TGTGCCAGTAGTATAGTAACAGGCTCCTACGAGCAGTACTTC.

V and J are TRBV2 and TRBJ1-3; D gene ambiguous. The germline CDR1 and CDR2 sequences are SNHLY and FYNNEI. Trimming pared 7 bases from V and 4 bases from J, leaving 14 bases between. CDR3 size: 14 residues. Here the CDR3 reads CASKEMVSGNTIYF. In DNA, the CDR3 is TGTGCCAGCAAAGAAATGGTATCAGGAAACACCATATATTTT. Looking up the rest from reference TRBV2 and TRBJ1-3 gives the full variable domain: EPEVTQTPSHQVTQMGQEVILRCVPISNHLYFYWYRQILGQKVEFLVSFYNNEISEKSEIFDDQFSVERPDGSNFTLKIRSTKLEDSAMYFCASKEMVSGNTIYFGEGSWLTVV.

V is TRBV6-5 and J is TRBJ1-5; D unresolved. Germline CDR1 reads MNHEY; CDR2 reads SVGAGI. Trimming removed 6 bases from V and 1 base from J, with 13 bases in between. CDR3 length equals 15 residues. The CDR3 DNA reads TGTGCCAGCAGCCCGACGGGCTTCAGCAATCAGCCCCAGCATTTT. The encoded protein is CASSPTGFSNQPQHF.

This rearrangement joins TRBV9 to TRBJ1-2; 7 nucleotides line up with TRBD1. J gave up 2 bases and V 4 bases, and 8 bases lay outside the gene matches. CDR1 and CDR2 from the germline V gene are SGDLS and YYNGEE. This CDR3 spans 15 amino acids. CDR3 coding DNA: TGTGCCAGCAGCCTCCGGGACAGCTTGAACTATGGCTACACCTTC. As protein: CASSLRDSLNYGYTF.

The chain carries TRBV6-2 or TRBV6-3 and TRBJ2-1; TRBD2 matches 13 bases. V gave up 3 bases and J gave up 2 bases; unmatched junction bases: 10. This CDR3 has 19 residues. Germline values: CDR1 MNHEY, CDR2 SVGEGT. The chain's CDR3 is CASSYSGTSGALTYNEQFF. CDR3 DNA: TGTGCCAGCAGTTATTCCGGGACTAGCGGGGCCCTCACCTACAATGAGCAGTTCTTC.

This chain uses TRBV7-2 with TRBJ2-5; 15 nucleotides line up with TRBD2. The CDR3 is made up of 15 amino acids. Germline V gene data show CDR1 as SGHTA and CDR2 as FQGNSA. V was clipped by 5 bases and J by 4 bases; unmatched bases: 2. CDR3 nucleotide sequence: TGTGCCAGCAGCCAGGGACTAGCGGGGGGAGAGACCCAGTACTTC. This codes for CASSQGLAGGETQYF.

This clone was counted once. CDR3 residues: CASSREYEKLFF. CDR3 sequence (DNA): TGCGCCAGCAGCCGGGAGTACGAAAAACTGTTTTTT. The J gene is TRBJ1-4, the V gene TRBV4-1, with D unclear. The V end lost 4 bases, the J end lost 8 bases, and 8 bases lay between the germline ends. CDR1 and CDR2 (germline): MGHRA, YSYEKL. There are 12 residues in the CDR3.

A single count supports this clone. The junction shows a germline mismatch at one end, possibly a read error. The V gene is TRBV7-7, the J gene TRBJ2-5, with 8 bases fitting TRBD1. Per the germline V gene, CDR1 is SSHAT and CDR2 is FNYEAQ (reference sequence). This CDR3 has 14 residues. CDR3 sequence reads: CASSRGTGWETQYF. As DNA, the CDR3 is TGTGCTAGCAGCCGCGGGACAGGTTGGGAGACCCAGTACTTC.

This chain connects TRBV19 to TRBJ1-2; no clear D gene. V was pared by 7 bases and J by 4 bases, with 10 bases between. This CDR3 is 12 amino acids long. The germline V gene encodes CDR1 LNHDA and CDR2 SQIVND (reference sequence). CDR3 amino acids: CASTRGPYGYTF. CDR3 coding DNA: TGTGCCAGTACTCGGGGTCCCTATGGCTACACCTTC.

This clone was seen once. The chain carries TRBV30 and TRBJ2-1; D is ambiguous. CDR3 length equals 13 residues. From germline, CDR1 is GTSNPN and CDR2 SVGIG (reference sequence). The V and J ends lost 4 bases and 0 bases respectively, with 7 bases between them. CDR3 loop: CAWTGNSYNEQFF. In DNA form, the CDR3 reads TGTGCCTGGACGGGCAACTCCTACAATGAGCAGTTCTTC.